This T cell receptor beta chain is drawn from a study of graft-versus-host responses after intestinal transplantation. Findings of the study overall: After transplant, early declines in HvG clones were associated with peak levels of circulating GvH clones. GvH clones occurred in recipient marrow; some first appeared in ileum or blood. Graft-donor T cell macrochimerism in patients accompanied high graft-versus-host to host-versus-graft clonal ratios in allografts.

Germline CDR1 SGHNT, CDR2 YYREEE (reference sequence). V shed 2 bases and J shed 2 bases, with 9 bases lying between them. CDR3 size: 14 residues. Method: immunoSEQ multiplex PCR; TCRdb's copy keeps in-frame clones and lacks some. The profile covers 90,000 to 150,000 clones, with 85% to 95% appearing a single time and about 3.3% taken by the ten largest. A word on this clone: Its antigen remains unidentified.

This rearrangement joins TRBV5-4 to TRBJ2-3, with a weak D call TRBD1 (6 bases). The specimen was unstimulated CD8+ T cells sorted from spleen or lymph node cells, collected before intestinal transplant. The receptor was derived from a human donor who received an intestinal transplant. Here the CDR3 reads CASSLQGPTDTQYF. As DNA, the CDR3 is TGTGCCAGCAGCTTACAGGGCCCCACAGATACGCAGTATTTT.